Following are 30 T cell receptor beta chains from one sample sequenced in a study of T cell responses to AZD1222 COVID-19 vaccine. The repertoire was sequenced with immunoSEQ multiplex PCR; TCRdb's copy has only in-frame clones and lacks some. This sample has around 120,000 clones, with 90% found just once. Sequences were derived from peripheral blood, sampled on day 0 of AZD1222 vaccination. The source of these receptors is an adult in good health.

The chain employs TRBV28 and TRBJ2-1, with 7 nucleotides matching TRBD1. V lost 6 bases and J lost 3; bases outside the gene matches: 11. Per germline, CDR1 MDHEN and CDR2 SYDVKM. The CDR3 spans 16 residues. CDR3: CASRSEPGQHYNEQFF. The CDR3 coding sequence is TGTGCCAGCAGATCCGAACCGGGACAGCACTACAATGAGCAGTTCTTC.

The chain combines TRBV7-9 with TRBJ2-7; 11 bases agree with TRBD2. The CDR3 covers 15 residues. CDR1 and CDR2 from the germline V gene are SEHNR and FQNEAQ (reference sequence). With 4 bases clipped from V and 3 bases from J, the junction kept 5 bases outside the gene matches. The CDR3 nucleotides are TGTGCCAGCAGCTCCACTAGCGGGAGAGGCTACGAGCAGTACTTC. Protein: CASSSTSGRGYEQYF.

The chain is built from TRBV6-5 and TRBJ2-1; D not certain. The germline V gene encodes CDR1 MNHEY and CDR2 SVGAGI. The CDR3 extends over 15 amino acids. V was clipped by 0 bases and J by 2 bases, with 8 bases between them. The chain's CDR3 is CASSYSSTAYNEQFF. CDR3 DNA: TGTGCCAGCAGTTACTCGTCGACGGCCTACAATGAGCAGTTCTTC.

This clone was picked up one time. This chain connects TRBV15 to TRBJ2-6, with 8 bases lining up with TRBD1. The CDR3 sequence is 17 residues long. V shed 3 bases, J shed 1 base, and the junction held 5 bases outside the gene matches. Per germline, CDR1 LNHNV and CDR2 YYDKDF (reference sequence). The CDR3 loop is CATSSRDRPSGANVLTF. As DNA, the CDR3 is TGTGCCACCAGCAGCCGGGACAGGCCTTCTGGGGCCAACGTCCTGACTTTC.

CDR3 residues: CAISLQGSDTGELFF. CDR3 DNA sequence: TGTGCCATCAGTCTCCAGGGGTCAGACACCGGGGAGCTGTTTTTT. V and J are TRBV10-3 and TRBJ2-2, with a weak D call TRBD1 (6 bases). Germline assignment: CDR1 ENHRY and CDR2 SYGVKD. The V and J ends lost 5 bases and 3 bases respectively, with 13 bases between them. This CDR3 contains 15 residues.

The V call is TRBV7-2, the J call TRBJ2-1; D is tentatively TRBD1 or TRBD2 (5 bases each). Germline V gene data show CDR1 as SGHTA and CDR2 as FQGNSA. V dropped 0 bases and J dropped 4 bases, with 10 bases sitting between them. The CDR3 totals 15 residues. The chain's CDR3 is CASSLAIGAYNEQFF. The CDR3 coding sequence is TGTGCCAGCAGCTTAGCGATCGGGGCTTACAATGAGCAGTTCTTC.

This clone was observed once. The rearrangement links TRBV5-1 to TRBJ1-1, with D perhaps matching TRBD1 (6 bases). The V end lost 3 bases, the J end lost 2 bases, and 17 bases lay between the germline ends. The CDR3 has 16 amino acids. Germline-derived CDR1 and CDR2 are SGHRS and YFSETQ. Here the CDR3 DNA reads TGCGCCAGCAGCTACGTGACCGGGACACCAAACACTGAAGCTTTCTTT. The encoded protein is CASSYVTGTPNTEAFF.

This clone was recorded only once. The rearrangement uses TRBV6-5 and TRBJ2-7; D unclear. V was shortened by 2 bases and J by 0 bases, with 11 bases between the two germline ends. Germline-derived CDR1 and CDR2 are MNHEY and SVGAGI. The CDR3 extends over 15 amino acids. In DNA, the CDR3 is TGTGCCAGCAGTTACAATTTGGGGTCCTCCTACGAGCAGTACTTC. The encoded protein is CASSYNLGSSYEQYF.

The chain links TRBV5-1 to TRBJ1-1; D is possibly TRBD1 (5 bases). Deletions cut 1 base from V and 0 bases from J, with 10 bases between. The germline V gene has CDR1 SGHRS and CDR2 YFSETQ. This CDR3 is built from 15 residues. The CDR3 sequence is CASSLNPGMNTEAFF. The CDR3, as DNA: TGCGCCAGCAGCTTGAATCCAGGGATGAACACTGAAGCTTTCTTT.

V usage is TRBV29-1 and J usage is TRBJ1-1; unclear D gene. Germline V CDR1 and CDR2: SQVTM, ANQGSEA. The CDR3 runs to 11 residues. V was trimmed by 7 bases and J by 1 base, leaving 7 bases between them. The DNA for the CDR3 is TGCAGCGCGGTGGAGAACACTGAAGCTTTCTTT. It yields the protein CSAVENTEAFF.

CDR3 DNA: TGTGCCAGCAGCTTGGTGTTTCAGGCTGGGGCCAACGTCCTGACTTTC. Amino acid sequence: CASSLVFQAGANVLTF. The chain joins TRBV5-6 to TRBJ2-6; D is unclear. The germline V and J ends were trimmed by 0 bases and 2 bases, with 9 bases remaining between them. The germline CDR1 and CDR2 sequences are SGHDT and YYEEEE. There are 16 residues in the CDR3.

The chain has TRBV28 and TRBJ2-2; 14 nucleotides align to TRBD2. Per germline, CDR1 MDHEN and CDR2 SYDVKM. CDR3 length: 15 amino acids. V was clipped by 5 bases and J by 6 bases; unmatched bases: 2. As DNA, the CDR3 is TGTGCCAGCAGTGGGACTAGCGGGAGACCCGGGGAGCTGTTTTTT. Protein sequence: CASSGTSGRPGELFF.

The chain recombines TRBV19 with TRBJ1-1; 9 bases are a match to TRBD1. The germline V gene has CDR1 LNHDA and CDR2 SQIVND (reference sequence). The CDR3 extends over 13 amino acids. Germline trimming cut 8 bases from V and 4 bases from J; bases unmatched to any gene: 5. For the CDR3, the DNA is TGTGCCAGTGACAGGGGGGTCGTCACTGAAGCTTTCTTT. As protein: CASDRGVVTEAFF.

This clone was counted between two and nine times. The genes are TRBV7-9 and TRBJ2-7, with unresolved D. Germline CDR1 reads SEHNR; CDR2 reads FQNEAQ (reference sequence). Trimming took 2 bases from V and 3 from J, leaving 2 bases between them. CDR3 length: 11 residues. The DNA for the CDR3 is TGTGCCAGCAGCTTAAGCTACGAGCAGTACTTC. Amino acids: CASSLSYEQYF.

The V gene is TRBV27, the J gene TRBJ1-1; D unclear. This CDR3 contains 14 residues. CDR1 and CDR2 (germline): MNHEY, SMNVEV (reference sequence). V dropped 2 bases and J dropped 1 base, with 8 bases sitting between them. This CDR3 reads CASSLRERNTEAFF. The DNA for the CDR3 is TGTGCCAGCAGTTTACGGGAGAGGAACACTGAAGCTTTCTTT.

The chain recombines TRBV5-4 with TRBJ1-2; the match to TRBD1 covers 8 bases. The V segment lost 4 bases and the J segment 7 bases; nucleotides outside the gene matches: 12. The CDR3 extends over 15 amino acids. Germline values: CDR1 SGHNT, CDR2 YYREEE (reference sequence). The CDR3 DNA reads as TGTGCCAGCAGCAAGGGCGGACAGGGCAGCACTGGCTACACCTTC. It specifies CASSKGGQGSTGYTF.

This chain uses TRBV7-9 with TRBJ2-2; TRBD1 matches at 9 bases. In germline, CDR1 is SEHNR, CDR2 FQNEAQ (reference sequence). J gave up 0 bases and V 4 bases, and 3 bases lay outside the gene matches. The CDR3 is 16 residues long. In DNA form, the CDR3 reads TGTGCCAGCAGCTCCACAGGGGGCTCGAACACCGGGGAGCTGTTTTTT. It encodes CASSSTGGSNTGELFF.

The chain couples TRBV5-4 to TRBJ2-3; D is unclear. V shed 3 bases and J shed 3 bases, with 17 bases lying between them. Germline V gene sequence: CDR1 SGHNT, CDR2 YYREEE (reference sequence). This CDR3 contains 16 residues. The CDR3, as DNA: TGTGCCAGCAGCTACCCAGACTGGGCCGGGACAGATACGCAGTATTTT. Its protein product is CASSYPDWAGTDTQYF.

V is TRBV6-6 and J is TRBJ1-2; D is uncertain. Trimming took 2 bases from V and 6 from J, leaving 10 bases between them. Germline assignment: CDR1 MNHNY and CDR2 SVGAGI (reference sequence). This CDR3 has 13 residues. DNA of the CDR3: TGTGCCAGCAGTTACCTGGGCGAGGATGGCTACACCTTC. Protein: CASSYLGEDGYTF.

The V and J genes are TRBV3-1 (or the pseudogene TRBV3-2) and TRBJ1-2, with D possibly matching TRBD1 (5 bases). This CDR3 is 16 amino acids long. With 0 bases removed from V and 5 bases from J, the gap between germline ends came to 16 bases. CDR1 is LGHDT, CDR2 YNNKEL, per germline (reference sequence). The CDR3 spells CASSQEGGGPRYGYTF. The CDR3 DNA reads TGTGCCAGCAGCCAAGAAGGCGGGGGTCCGAGATATGGCTACACCTTC.

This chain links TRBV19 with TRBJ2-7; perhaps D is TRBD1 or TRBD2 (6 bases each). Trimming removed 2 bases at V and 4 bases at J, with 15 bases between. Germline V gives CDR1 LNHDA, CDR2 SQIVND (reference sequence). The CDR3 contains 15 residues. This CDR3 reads CASSIISGASYEQYF. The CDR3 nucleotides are TGTGCCAGTAGTATAATCTCGGGGGCTAGTTACGAGCAGTACTTC.

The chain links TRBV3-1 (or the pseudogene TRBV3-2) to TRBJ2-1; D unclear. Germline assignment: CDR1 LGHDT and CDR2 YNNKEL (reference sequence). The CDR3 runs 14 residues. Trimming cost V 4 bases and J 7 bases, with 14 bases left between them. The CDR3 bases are TGTGCCAGCAGCCGAGGTTTAGTGGGGAATGAGCAGTTCTTC. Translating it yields CASSRGLVGNEQFF.

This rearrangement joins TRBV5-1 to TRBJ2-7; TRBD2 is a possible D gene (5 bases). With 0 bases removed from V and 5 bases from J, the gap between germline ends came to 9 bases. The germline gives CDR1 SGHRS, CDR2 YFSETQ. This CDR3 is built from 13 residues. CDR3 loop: CASSLGSGNEQYF. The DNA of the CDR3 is TGCGCCAGCAGCTTGGGATCGGGGAACGAGCAGTACTTC.

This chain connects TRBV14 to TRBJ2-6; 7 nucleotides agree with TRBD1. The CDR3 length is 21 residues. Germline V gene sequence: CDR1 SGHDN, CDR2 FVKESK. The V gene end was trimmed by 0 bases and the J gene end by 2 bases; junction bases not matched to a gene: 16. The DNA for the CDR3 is TGTGCCAGCAGCCAAGAACAGGGGATTGTTTCCCCGAACCCTGGGGCCAACGTCCTGACTTTC. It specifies CASSQEQGIVSPNPGANVLTF.

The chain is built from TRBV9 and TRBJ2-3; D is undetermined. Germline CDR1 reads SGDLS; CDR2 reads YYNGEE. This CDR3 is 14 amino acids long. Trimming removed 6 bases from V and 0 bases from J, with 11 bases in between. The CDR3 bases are TGTGCCAGCACCCTAGATACTAGCACAGATACGCAGTATTTT. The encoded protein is CASTLDTSTDTQYF.

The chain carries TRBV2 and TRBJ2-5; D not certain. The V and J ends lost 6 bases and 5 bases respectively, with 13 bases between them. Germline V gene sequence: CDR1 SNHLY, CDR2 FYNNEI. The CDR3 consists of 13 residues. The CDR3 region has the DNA TGTGCCAGCAGACGACTTCAAGGCGAGACCCAGTACTTC. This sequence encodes CASRRLQGETQYF.

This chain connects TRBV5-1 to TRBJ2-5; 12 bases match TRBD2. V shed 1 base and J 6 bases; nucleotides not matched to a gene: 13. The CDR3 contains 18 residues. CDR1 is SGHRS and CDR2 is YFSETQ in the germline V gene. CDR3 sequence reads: CASSLLYPGLAGRKTQYF. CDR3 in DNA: TGCGCCAGCAGCTTGCTATATCCGGGACTAGCGGGCAGAAAGACCCAGTACTTC.

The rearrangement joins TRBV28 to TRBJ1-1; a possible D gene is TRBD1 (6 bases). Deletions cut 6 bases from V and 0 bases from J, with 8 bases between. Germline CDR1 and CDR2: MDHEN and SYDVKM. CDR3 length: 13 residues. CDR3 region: CASRRGMNTEAFF. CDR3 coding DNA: TGTGCCAGCAGGAGGGGGATGAACACTGAAGCTTTCTTT.

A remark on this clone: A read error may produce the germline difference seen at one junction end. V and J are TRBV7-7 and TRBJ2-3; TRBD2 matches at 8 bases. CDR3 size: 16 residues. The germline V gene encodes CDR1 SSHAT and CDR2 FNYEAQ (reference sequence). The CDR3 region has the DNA TGTGCTAGCAGCTTGCTTTCGGGGGGGACCACAGATACGCAGTATTTT. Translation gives CASSLLSGGTTDTQYF. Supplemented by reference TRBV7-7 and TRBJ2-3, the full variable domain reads GAGVSQSPRYKVTKRGQDVTLRCDPISSHATLYWYQQALGQGPEFLTYFNYEAQPDKSGLPSDRFSAERPEGSISTLTIQRTEQRDSAMYRCASSLLSGGTTDTQYFGPGTRLTVL.

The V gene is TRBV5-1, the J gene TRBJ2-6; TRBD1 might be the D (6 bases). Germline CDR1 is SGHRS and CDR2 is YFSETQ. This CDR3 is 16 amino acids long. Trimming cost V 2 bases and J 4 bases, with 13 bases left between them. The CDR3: CASSLQGRGGANVLTF. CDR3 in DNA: TGCGCCAGCAGCTTACAGGGAAGAGGCGGGGCCAACGTCCTGACTTTC.